This TCR beta chain was identified during a study of T cells in Graves' hyperthyroidism and ophthalmopathy. Study-wide findings and caveats: Most clonotypes expanded in thyroid above 0.001 were likewise present in blood.

Amplified TCR beta CDR3 regions derived from RNA transcripts. Carried out on the TCR CDR3, a first-round RT-PCR used the HTBI primer set. TCRdb reanalysed the multiplex PCR reads using MiXCR and keeps one entry per CDR3 protein. The sample has 600,000 to 650,000 distinct CDR3 sequences; less than 25% are singletons. With regard to this clonotype: What it binds is not known.

V was cut by 5 bases and J by 6 bases, with 16 bases left in between. The germline gives CDR1 DFQATT, CDR2 SNEGSKA (reference sequence). The CDR3 sequence is 14 residues long. The TCR comes from a young man with Graves' ophthalmopathy. The sequenced sample consisted of blood. The chain has TRBV20-1 and TRBJ1-4; D is possibly TRBD1 (5 bases). The CDR3 loop is CSASPTGGYEKLFF. In nucleotides, the CDR3 is TGCAGTGCTTCCCCGACGGGGGGATATGAAAAACTGTTTTTT.